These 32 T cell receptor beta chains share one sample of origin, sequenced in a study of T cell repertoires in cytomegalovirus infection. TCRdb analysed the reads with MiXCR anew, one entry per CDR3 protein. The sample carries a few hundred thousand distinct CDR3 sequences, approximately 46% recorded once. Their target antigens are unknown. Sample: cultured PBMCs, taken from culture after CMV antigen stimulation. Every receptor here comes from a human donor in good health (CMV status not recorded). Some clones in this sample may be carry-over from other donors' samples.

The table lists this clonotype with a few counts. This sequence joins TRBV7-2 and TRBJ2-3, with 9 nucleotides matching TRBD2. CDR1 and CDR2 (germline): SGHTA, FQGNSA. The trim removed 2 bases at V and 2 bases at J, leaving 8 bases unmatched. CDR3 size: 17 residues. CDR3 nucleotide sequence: TGTGCCAGCAGCTTAAGGGCTAGCGGGGCCTACACAGATACGCAGTATTTT. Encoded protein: CASSLRASGAYTDTQYF.

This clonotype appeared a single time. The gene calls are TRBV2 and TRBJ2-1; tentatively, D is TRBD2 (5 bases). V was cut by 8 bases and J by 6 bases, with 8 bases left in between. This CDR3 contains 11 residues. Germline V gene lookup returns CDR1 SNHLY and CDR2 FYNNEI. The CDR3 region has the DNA TGTGCCAGCCCCAGCGGCAATGAGCAGTTCTTC. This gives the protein CASPSGNEQFF.

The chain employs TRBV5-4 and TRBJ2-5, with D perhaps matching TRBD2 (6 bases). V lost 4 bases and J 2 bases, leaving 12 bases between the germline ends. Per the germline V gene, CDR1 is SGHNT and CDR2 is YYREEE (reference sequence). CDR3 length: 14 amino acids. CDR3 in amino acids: CASSGGSGQETQYF. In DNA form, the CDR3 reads TGTGCCAGCAGCGGCGGTAGCGGACAAGAGACCCAGTACTTC.

The CDR3 sequence: CASSPNLAGDTQYF. The DNA of the CDR3 is TGTGCCAGCAGCCCAAATCTAGCGGGAGATACGCAGTATTTT. The rearrangement uses TRBV7-2 and TRBJ2-3, with 8 nucleotides matching TRBD2. Germline trimming cut 5 bases from V and 5 bases from J; bases unmatched to any gene: 6. CDR3 length: 14 amino acids. The germline gives CDR1 SGHTA, CDR2 FQGNSA. Variable domain in full (rest from reference TRBV7-2 and TRBJ2-3): GAGVSQSPSNKVTEKGKDVELRCDPISGHTALYWYRQSLGQGLEFLIYFQGNSAPDKSGLPSDRFSAERTGGSVSTLTIQRTQQEDSAVYLCASSPNLAGDTQYFGPGTRLTVL.

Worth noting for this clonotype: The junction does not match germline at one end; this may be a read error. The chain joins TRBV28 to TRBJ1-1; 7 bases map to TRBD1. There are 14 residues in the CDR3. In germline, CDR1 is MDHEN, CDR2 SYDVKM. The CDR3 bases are TGTGACAGCAGTCAAGGGGGCTTTATTACTGAAGCTTTCTTT. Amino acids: CDSSQGGFITEAFF. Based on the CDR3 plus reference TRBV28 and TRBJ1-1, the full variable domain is DVKVTQSSRYLVKRTGEKVFLECVQDMDHENMFWYRQDPGLGLRLIYFSYDVKMKEKGDIPEGYSVSREKKERFSLILESASTNQTSMYLCDSSQGGFITEAFFGQGTRLTVV.

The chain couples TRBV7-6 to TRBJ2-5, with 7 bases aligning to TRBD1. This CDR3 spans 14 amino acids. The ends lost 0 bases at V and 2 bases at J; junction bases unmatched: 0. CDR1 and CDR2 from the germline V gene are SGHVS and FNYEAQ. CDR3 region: CASSLAGQQETQYF. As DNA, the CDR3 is TGTGCCAGCAGCTTAGCGGGACAGCAAGAGACCCAGTACTTC.

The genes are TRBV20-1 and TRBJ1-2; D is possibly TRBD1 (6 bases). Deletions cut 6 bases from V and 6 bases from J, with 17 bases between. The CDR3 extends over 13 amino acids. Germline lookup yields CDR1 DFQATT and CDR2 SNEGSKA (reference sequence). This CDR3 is CSAVVGRQDGYTF. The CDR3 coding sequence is TGCAGTGCCGTAGTCGGGAGACAGGATGGCTACACCTTC.

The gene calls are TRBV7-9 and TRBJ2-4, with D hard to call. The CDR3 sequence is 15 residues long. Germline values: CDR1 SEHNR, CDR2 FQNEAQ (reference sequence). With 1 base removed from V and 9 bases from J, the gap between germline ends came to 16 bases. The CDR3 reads CASSLVPNNVGIQYF. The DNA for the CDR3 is TGTGCCAGCAGCTTAGTCCCCAACAATGTTGGCATTCAGTACTTC.

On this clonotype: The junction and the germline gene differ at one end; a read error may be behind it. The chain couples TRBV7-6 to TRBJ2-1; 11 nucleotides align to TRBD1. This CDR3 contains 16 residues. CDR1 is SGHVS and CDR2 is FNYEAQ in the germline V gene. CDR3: CASSIAPGTGGGEQFF. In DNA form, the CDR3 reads TGTGCCAGCAGCATAGCCCCCGGGACAGGGGGAGGTGAGCAGTTCTTC.

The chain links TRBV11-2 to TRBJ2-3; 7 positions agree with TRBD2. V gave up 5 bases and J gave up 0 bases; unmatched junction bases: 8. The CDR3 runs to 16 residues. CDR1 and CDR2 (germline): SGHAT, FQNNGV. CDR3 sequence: CASSPRSGASTDTQYF. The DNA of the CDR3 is TGTGCCAGCAGCCCCAGGAGCGGGGCTAGCACAGATACGCAGTATTTT.

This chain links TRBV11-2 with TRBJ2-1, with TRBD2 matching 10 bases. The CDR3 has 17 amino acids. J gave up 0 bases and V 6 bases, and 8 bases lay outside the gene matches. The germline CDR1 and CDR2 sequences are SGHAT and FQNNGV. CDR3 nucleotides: TGTGCCAGCAGGGTTAGCGGGGGGCTAAGCTCCTACAATGAGCAGTTCTTC. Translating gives CASRVSGGLSSYNEQFF.

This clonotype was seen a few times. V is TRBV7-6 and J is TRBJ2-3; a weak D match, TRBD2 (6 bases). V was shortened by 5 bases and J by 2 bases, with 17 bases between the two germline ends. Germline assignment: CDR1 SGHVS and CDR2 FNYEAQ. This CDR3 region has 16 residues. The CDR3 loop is CASSPQRGVDTDTQYF. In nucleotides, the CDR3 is TGTGCCAGCAGCCCGCAGCGCGGGGTCGACACAGATACGCAGTATTTT.

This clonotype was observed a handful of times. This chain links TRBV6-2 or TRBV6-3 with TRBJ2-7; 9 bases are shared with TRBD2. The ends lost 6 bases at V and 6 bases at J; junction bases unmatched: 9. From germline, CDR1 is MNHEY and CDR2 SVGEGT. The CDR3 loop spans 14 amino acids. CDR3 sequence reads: CASRNSGSSAEQYF. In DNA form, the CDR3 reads TGTGCCAGCAGGAATAGCGGGAGTTCGGCCGAGCAGTACTTC.

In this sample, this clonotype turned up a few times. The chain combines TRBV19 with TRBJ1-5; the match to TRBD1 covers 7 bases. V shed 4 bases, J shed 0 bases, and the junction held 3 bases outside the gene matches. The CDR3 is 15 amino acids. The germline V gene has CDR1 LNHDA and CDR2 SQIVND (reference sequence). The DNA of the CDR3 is TGTGCCAGTAGTAGCGGGACAGCTAGCAATCAGCCCCAGCATTTT. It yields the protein CASSSGTASNQPQHF. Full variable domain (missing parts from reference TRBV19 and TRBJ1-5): DGGITQSPKYLFRKEGQNVTLSCEQNLNHDAMYWYRQDPGQGLRLIYYSQIVNDFQKGDIAEGYSVSREKKESFPLTVTSAQKNPTAFYLCASSSGTASNQPQHFGDGTRLSIL.

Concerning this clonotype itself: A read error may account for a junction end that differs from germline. The CDR3 DNA reads TGTGCCAGCAGTTTACTTGGCGGGGAGACCCAGTGCTTC. This encodes CASSLLGGETQCF. V gene TRBV12-3 or TRBV12-4 combines with J gene TRBJ2-5; a weak D match, TRBD2 (6 bases). CDR3 length: 13 amino acids.

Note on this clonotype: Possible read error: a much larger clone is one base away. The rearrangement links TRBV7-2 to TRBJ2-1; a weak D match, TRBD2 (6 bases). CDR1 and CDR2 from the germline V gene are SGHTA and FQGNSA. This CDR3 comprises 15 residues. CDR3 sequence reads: CARSNQGGTANEQFF. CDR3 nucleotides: TGTGCCCGCAGCAACCAGGGTGGGACTGCGAATGAGCAGTTCTTC. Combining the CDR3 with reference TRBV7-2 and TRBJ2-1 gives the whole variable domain GAGVSQSPSNKVTEKGKDVELRCDPISGHTALYWYRQSLGQGLEFLIYFQGNSAPDKSGLPSDRFSAERTGGSVSTLTIQRTQQEDSAVYLCARSNQGGTANEQFFGPGTRLTVL.

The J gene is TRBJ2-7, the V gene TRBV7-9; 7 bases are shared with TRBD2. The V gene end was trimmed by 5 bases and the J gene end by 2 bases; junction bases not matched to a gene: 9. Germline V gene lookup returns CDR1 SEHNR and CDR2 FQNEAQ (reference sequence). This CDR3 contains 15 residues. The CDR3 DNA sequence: TGTGCCAGCAGCACTCTCGGGGGGAGTCCCTACGAGCAGTACTTC. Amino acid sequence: CASSTLGGSPYEQYF.

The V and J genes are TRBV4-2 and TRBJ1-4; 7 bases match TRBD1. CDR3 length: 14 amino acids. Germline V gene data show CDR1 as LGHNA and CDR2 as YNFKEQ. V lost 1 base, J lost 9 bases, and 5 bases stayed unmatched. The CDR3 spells CASSQGGRGQKLFF. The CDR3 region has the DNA TGTGCCAGCAGCCAAGGGGGAAGGGGGCAAAAACTGTTTTTT.

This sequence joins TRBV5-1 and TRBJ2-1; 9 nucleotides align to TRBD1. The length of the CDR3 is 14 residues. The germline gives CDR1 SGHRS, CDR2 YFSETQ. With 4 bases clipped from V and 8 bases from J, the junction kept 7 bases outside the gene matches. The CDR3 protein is CASSVGTGSDEQFF. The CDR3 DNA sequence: TGCGCCAGCAGCGTTGGGACAGGGAGTGATGAGCAGTTCTTC.

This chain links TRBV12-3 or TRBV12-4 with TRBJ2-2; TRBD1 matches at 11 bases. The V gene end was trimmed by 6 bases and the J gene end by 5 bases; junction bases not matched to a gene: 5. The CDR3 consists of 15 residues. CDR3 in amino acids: CASSRGQGVTGELFF. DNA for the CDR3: TGTGCCAGCAGCCGGGGACAGGGGGTGACCGGGGAGCTGTTTTTT.

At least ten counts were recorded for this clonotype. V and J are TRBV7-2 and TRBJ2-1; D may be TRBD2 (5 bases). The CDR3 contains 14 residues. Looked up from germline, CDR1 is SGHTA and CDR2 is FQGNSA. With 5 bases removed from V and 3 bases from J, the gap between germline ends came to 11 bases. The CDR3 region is CASSRPGLYNEQFF. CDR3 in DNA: TGTGCCAGCAGCCGTCCAGGACTCTACAATGAGCAGTTCTTC.

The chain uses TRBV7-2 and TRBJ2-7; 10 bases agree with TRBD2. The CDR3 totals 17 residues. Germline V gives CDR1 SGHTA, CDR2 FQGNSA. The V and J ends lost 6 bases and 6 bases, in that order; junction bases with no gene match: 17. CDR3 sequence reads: CASSDRRRSGRSSEQYF. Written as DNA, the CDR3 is TGTGCCAGCAGTGACCGCCGGCGTAGCGGGAGGTCTAGCGAGCAGTACTTC.

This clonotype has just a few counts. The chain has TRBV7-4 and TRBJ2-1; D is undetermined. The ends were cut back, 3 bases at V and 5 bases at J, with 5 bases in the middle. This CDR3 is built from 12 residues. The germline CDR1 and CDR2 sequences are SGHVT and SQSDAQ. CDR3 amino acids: CASSFTNNEQFF. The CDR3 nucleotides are TGTGCCAGCAGCTTTACTAACAATGAGCAGTTCTTC.

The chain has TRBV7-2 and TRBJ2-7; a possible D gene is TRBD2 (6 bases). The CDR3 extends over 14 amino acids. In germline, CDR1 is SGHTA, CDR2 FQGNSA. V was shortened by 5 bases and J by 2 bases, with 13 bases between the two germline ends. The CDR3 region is CASSRDLTTYEQYF. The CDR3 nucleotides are TGTGCCAGCAGCCGGGACTTGACCACCTACGAGCAGTACTTC.

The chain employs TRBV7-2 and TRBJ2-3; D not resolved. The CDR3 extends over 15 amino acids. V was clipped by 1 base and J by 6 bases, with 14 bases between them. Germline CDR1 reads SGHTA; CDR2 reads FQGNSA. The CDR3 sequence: CASSLGLDPADTQYF. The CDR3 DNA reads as TGTGCCAGCAGCTTAGGCCTCGATCCCGCGGATACGCAGTATTTT. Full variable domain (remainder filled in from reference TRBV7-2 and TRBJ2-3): GAGVSQSPSNKVTEKGKDVELRCDPISGHTALYWYRQSLGQGLEFLIYFQGNSAPDKSGLPSDRFSAERTGGSVSTLTIQRTQQEDSAVYLCASSLGLDPADTQYFGPGTRLTVL.

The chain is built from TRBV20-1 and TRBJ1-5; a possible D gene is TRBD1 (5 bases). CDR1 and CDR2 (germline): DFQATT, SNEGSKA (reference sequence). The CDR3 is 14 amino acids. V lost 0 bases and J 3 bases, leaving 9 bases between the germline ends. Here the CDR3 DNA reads TGCAGTGCTAGAGAGATACAGGACAATCAGCCCCAGCATTTT. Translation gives CSAREIQDNQPQHF.

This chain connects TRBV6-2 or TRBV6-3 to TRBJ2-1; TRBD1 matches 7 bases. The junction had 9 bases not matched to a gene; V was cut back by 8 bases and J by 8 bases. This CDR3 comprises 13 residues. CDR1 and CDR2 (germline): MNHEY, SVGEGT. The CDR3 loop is CASLKTGIDEQFF. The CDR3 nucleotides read TGTGCCAGCCTAAAGACAGGGATCGATGAGCAGTTCTTC.

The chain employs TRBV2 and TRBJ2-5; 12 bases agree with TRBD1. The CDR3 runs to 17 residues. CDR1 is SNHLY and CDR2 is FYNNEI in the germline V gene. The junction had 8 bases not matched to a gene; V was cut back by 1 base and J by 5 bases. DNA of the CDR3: TGTGCCAGCAGTGAAGGGGGACAGGGGGCTTTAATGGAGACCCAGTACTTC. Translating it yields CASSEGGQGALMETQYF. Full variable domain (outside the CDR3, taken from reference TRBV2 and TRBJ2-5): EPEVTQTPSHQVTQMGQEVILRCVPISNHLYFYWYRQILGQKVEFLVSFYNNEISEKSEIFDDQFSVERPDGSNFTLKIRSTKLEDSAMYFCASSEGGQGALMETQYFGPGTRLLVL.

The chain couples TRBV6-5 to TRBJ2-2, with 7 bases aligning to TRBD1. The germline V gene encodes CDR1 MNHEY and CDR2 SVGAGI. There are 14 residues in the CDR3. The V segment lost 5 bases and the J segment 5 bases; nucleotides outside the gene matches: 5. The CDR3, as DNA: TGTGCCAGCAGTAAGGGACAGAGAACCGGGGAGCTGTTTTTT. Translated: CASSKGQRTGELFF.

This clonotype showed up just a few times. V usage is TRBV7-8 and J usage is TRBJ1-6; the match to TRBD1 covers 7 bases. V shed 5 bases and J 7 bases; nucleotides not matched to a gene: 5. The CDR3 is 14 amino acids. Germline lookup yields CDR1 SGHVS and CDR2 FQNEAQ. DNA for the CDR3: TGTGCCAGCAGCGCGGGACAGAAAAATTCACCCCTCCACTTT. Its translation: CASSAGQKNSPLHF.

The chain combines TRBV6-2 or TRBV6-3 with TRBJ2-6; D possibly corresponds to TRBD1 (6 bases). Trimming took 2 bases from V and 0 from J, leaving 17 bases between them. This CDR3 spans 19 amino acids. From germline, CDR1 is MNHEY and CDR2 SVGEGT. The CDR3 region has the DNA TGTGCCAGCAGTTACCGTGTGGGTCAGGGGAGCTCTGGGGCCAACGTCCTGACTTTC. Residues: CASSYRVGQGSSGANVLTF.

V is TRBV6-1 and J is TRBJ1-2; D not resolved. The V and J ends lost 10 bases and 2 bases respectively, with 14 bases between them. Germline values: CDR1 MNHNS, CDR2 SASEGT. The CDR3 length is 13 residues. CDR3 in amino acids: CAISPGLNYGYTF. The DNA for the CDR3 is TGTGCCATCAGCCCCGGGTTGAACTATGGCTACACCTTC.